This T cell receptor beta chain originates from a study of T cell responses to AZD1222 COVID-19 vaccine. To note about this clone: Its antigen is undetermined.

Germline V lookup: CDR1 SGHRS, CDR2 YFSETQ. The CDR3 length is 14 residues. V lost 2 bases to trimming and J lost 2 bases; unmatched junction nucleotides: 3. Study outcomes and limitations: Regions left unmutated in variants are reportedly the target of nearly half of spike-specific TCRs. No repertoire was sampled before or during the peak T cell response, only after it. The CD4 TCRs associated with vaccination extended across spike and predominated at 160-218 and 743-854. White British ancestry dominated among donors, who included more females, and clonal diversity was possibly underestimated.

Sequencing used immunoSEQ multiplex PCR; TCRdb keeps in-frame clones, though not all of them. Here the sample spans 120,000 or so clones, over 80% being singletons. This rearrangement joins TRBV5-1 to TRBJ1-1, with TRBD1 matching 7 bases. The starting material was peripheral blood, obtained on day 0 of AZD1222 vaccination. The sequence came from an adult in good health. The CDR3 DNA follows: TGCGCCAGCAGCTTTAGGGGGCAAAACACTGAAGCTTTCTTT. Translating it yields CASSFRGQNTEAFF.